A selection of T cell receptor beta chains follows, all from one sample in a study of T cells in Graves' hyperthyroidism and ophthalmopathy. TCRdb reprocessed the multiplex PCR reads with MiXCR, giving one entry per CDR3 protein. This sample has about 340,000 distinct CDR3 sequences, with around 20% found just once. The specimen sequenced was blood. Source of these receptors: a woman aged 45-65 years with Graves' hyperthyroidism. CDR3s include the opening cysteine and the closing phenylalanine or tryptophan. A D gene is named only where the DNA matches it firmly. The size of a clone is reported for some rows only, either as once, few or many, or as a class for expanded clones.

V: TRBV7-3; size: many; J: TRBJ2-3; D: .; CDR3: CASSTGSTDTQYF; DNA: TGTGCCAGCAGCACGGGGTCCACAGATACGCAGTATTTT
V: TRBV10-2; size: few; J: TRBJ2-5; D: .; CDR3: CASSDYLRGQETQYF; DNA: TGCGCCAGCAGTGATTACTTGCGGGGCCAAGAGACCCAGTACTTC
V: TRBV30; size: many; J: TRBJ2-5; D: .; CDR3: CAWATGQGETQYF; DNA: TGTGCCTGGGCCACAGGCCAGGGAGAGACCCAGTACTTC
V: TRBV12-3/TRBV12-4; size: many; J: TRBJ2-1; D: .; CDR3: CASRPDLQSSYNEQFF; DNA: TGTGCCAGCAGACCGGACTTACAAAGCTCCTACAATGAGCAGTTCTTC
V: TRBV28; size: many; J: TRBJ2-6; D: TRBD1; CDR3: CASSLGQGISGANVLTF; DNA: TGTGCCAGCAGTTTAGGACAGGGGATTTCTGGGGCCAACGTCCTGACTTTC
V: TRBV18; size: many; J: TRBJ1-4; D: .; CDR3: CASSPQTTRGSEKLFF; DNA: TGTGCCAGCTCACCACAGACCACACGGGGCTCTGAAAAACTGTTTTTT
V: TRBV7-9; size: many; J: TRBJ1-5; D: .; CDR3: CASSLAGNGNQPQHF; DNA: TGTGCCAGCAGCTTAGCAGGGAATGGCAATCAGCCCCAGCATTTT
V: TRBV20-1; size: many; J: TRBJ2-7; D: TRBD1; CDR3: CSTREPRQGYEQYF; DNA: TGCAGTACTAGAGAACCCAGACAGGGCTACGAGCAGTACTTC
V: TRBV5-1; size: .; J: TRBJ2-1; D: TRBD2; CDR3: CASSFSPEASGRGKQFF; DNA: TGCGCCAGCAGCTTTTCCCCCGAAGCCAGCGGGAGGGGGAAGCAGTTCTTC
V: TRBV7-8; size: .; J: TRBJ2-2; D: .; CDR3: CASNYRNREWGELFF; DNA: TGTGCCAGCAACTACCGGAACAGAGAATGGGGGGAGCTGTTTTTT
V: TRBV5-6; size: many; J: TRBJ2-3; D: TRBD2; CDR3: CGSSLRGGPPDTQYF; DNA: TGTGGCAGCAGCTTGCGGGGGGGCCCCCCAGATACGCAGTATTTT
V: TRBV2; size: many; J: TRBJ2-7; D: TRBD1; CDR3: CASSFRQGYTYEQYF; DNA: TGTGCCAGCAGCTTCCGACAGGGATATACCTACGAGCAGTACTTC
V: TRBV6-1; size: .; J: TRBJ2-5; D: .; CDR3: CASSKIGETQYF; DNA: TGTGCCAGCAGTAAAATTGGGGAGACCCAGTACTTC
V: TRBV12-3/TRBV12-4; size: .; J: TRBJ2-1; D: TRBD1; CDR3: CASSLLGGVSYNEQFF; DNA: TGTGCCAGCAGTCTCCTAGGGGGCGTTTCCTACAATGAGCAGTTCTTC
V: TRBV18; size: many; J: TRBJ2-5; D: TRBD2; CDR3: CASSPGLGETQYF; DNA: TGTGCCAGCTCACCGGGACTAGGAGAGACCCAGTACTTC
V: TRBV27; size: many; J: TRBJ1-2; D: .; CDR3: CASSLSGRLAYGYTF; DNA: TGTGCCAGCAGTTTATCGGGACGCCTTGCCTATGGCTACACCTTC
V: TRBV4-1; size: few; J: TRBJ1-5; D: .; CDR3: CASSQDLPGISNQPQHF; DNA: TGCGCCAGCAGCCAAGATCTCCCAGGGATAAGCAATCAGCCCCAGCATTTT
V: TRBV10-1; size: few; J: TRBJ2-7; D: TRBD1; CDR3: CASSPLGTGGYEQYF; DNA: TGCGCCAGCAGTCCACTTGGGACAGGGGGCTACGAGCAGTACTTC
V: TRBV7-2; size: .; J: TRBJ2-7; D: .; CDR3: CASRLSDRRYEQYF; DNA: TGTGCCAGCAGATTATCCGACAGGCGCTACGAGCAGTACTTC
V: TRBV6-6; size: .; J: TRBJ2-7; D: .; CDR3: CASSYSSRAYEQYF; DNA: TGTGCCAGCAGTTACTCGAGCAGGGCCTACGAGCAGTACTTC
V: TRBV5-5; size: many; J: TRBJ2-3; D: TRBD2; CDR3: CASSFGNSGAPDTQYF; DNA: TGTGCCAGCAGCTTCGGAAACAGCGGGGCCCCAGATACGCAGTATTTT
V: TRBV6-1; size: .; J: TRBJ2-7; D: TRBD1; CDR3: CASTRGTGTYEQYF; DNA: TGTGCCAGCACCAGGGGGACAGGGACCTACGAGCAGTACTTC
V: TRBV18; size: few; J: TRBJ1-3; D: .; CDR3: CASSPQGNEKNTIYF; DNA: TGTGCCAGCTCACCCCAAGGGAATGAGAAAAACACCATATATTTT
V: TRBV28; size: few; J: TRBJ2-7; D: TRBD1; CDR3: CASKGGQGWNEQYF; DNA: TGTGCCAGCAAGGGAGGACAGGGTTGGAACGAGCAGTACTTC
V: TRBV14; size: .; J: TRBJ2-3; D: .; CDR3: CASSQTRPAMTTDTQYF; DNA: TGTGCCAGCAGCCAAACCCGACCAGCCATGACCACAGATACGCAGTATTTT
V: TRBV28; size: .; J: TRBJ2-7; D: .; CDR3: CASSERRYYEQYF; DNA: TGTGCCAGCAGTGAACGGCGATACTACGAGCAGTACTTC
V: TRBV4-1; size: few; J: TRBJ2-7; D: TRBD2; CDR3: CASSLRGLAGEGEQYF; DNA: TGCGCCAGCAGCCTCCGGGGACTAGCGGGAGAAGGAGAGCAGTACTTC
V: TRBV20-1; size: many; J: TRBJ2-5; D: TRBD1; CDR3: CSGPTGSLVETQYF; DNA: TGCAGTGGCCCGACAGGGAGTTTGGTAGAGACCCAGTACTTC
V: TRBV19; size: .; J: TRBJ1-2; D: .; CDR3: CASSNPGVRGYTF; DNA: TGTGCCAGTAGTAACCCCGGGGTACGTGGCTACACCTTC
V: TRBV5-1; size: many; J: TRBJ2-3; D: .; CDR3: CASSLSSDTQYF; DNA: TGCGCCAGCAGCCTTTCCTCGGATACGCAGTATTTT
V: TRBV6-5; size: many; J: TRBJ1-2; D: .; CDR3: CASSYSRKGSTGQGSNYGYTF; DNA: TGTGCCAGCAGTTACTCGAGGAAAGGTTCTACAGGACAAGGGTCTAACTATGGCTACACCTTC
V: TRBV28; size: few; J: TRBJ2-7; D: TRBD2; CDR3: CASSRGASGRGEQYF; DNA: TGTGCCAGCAGCCGGGGGGCTAGCGGGAGGGGAGAGCAGTACTTC
V: TRBV28; size: many; J: TRBJ2-5; D: .; CDR3: CASSLSAGRIQETQYF; DNA: TGTGCCAGCAGTTTATCAGCAGGGCGTATCCAAGAGACCCAGTACTTC
V: TRBV11-2; size: .; J: TRBJ2-5; D: .; CDR3: CASSSLRGLETQYF; DNA: TGTGCCAGCAGCTCCCTGAGGGGGTTGGAGACCCAGTACTTC
V: TRBV7-9; size: .; J: TRBJ2-5; D: TRBD1; CDR3: CASSTKGQGVKYQETQYF; DNA: TGTGCCAGCAGCACCAAGGGACAGGGGGTGAAATACCAAGAGACCCAGTACTTC
V: TRBV20-1; size: many; J: TRBJ2-1; D: .; CDR3: CSARDRRSGVNEQFF; DNA: TGCAGTGCTAGAGATCGGAGATCCGGGGTCAATGAGCAGTTCTTC
V: TRBV28; size: .; J: TRBJ1-3; D: .; CDR3: CASVTRGSGNTIYF; DNA: TGTGCCAGCGTCACAAGGGGCTCTGGAAACACCATATATTTT
V: TRBV27; size: .; J: TRBJ1-3; D: .; CDR3: CASSFDSSSGNTIYF; DNA: TGTGCCAGCAGTTTTGACAGTAGCTCTGGAAACACCATATATTTT
V: TRBV6-1; size: many; J: TRBJ1-2; D: TRBD1; CDR3: CASSPTGTGEYGYTF; DNA: TGTGCCAGCAGCCCAACCGGGACAGGGGAATATGGCTACACCTTC
V: TRBV3-1; size: .; J: TRBJ2-5; D: .; CDR3: CASSHTGGHETQYF; DNA: TGTGCCAGCAGCCACACCGGGGGTCACGAGACCCAGTACTTC
V: TRBV2; size: many; J: TRBJ2-4; D: TRBD1; CDR3: CASSLGRQGKNIQYF; DNA: TGTGCCAGCAGTTTAGGGAGACAGGGGAAAAACATTCAGTACTTC
V: TRBV5-1; size: many; J: TRBJ2-3; D: .; CDR3: CASSPLRSTDTQYF; DNA: TGCGCCAGCAGCCCCCTTAGGAGTACAGATACGCAGTATTTT
V: TRBV28; size: many; J: TRBJ2-7; D: TRBD1; CDR3: CASSPRQGAGEQYF; DNA: TGTGCCAGCAGTCCGAGGCAGGGGGCAGGGGAGCAGTACTTC
V: TRBV7-9; size: many; J: TRBJ2-5; D: .; CDR3: CASSSPALQTQYF; DNA: TGTGCCAGCAGCTCTCCGGCGCTTCAGACCCAGTACTTC
V: TRBV3-1; size: many; J: TRBJ1-5; D: .; CDR3: CASSQSWGATQPQHF; DNA: TGTGCCAGCAGCCAGAGTTGGGGGGCAACTCAGCCCCAGCATTTT
V: TRBV7-3; size: .; J: TRBJ2-5; D: .; CDR3: CASSLAKVETQYF; DNA: TGTGCCAGCAGCTTAGCGAAGGTGGAGACCCAGTACTTC
V: TRBV20-1; size: many; J: TRBJ2-7; D: TRBD1; CDR3: CSARDPTGAISYEQYF; DNA: TGCAGTGCTAGAGATCCCACAGGGGCGATATCCTACGAGCAGTACTTC
V: TRBV6-5; size: .; J: TRBJ2-3; D: TRBD2; CDR3: CASSFSALGLAGDMTDTQYF; DNA: TGTGCCAGCAGTTTCTCAGCATTGGGACTAGCGGGAGACATGACAGATACGCAGTATTTT